Included here is one T cell receptor beta chain sequence, with context. What it binds is unknown. The data were obtained in a study of blood T cells in healthy people across ages. There were healthy Caucasian individuals from Russia, aged about 6 to 90, serving as donors. The germline gives CDR1 SQVTM, CDR2 ANQGSEA. The CDR3 has 12 residues. V was trimmed by 7 bases and J by 5 bases, leaving 14 bases between them. Then a second PCR, running about 6 to 11 cycles, was carried out with a sample-barcoded 5' primer and a J-beta primer mix. TCRdb analysed the 5' RACE reads with MiXCR anew, one entry per CDR3 protein. The sample comprises about 970,000 distinct CDR3 sequences, just over 50% of which are singletons, and 20% to 25% rests with the top ten. Whole-study results and caveats: Higher diversity and more naive CD4+ cells were features of long-lived donors, compared to aged donors.

The specimen sequenced was blood. The V and J genes are TRBV29-1 and TRBJ1-1, with a weak D call TRBD1 (6 bases). The origin of this receptor is a woman in her sixties in good health. CDR3 region: CSASTGNTEAFF. DNA of the CDR3: TGCAGCGCCTCGACAGGTAATACTGAAGCTTTCTTT. The complete variable domain, with remaining parts taken from reference TRBV29-1 and TRBJ1-1, reads SAVISQKPSRDICQRGTSLTIQCQVDSQVTMMFWYRQQPGQSLTLIATANQGSEATYESGFVIDKFPISRPNLTFSTLTVSNMSPEDSSIYLCSASTGNTEAFFGQGTRLTVV.